This T cell receptor (beta chain) was observed in a study of T cells in localized non-small cell lung cancer. TCRdb keeps only in-frame clones here, not all; method: immunoSEQ multiplex PCR. The sample has 17,000 or so clones; 85% to 90% are singletons. Study observations and caveats: Paired adjacent lung recovered a median roughly 54 of the top 100 tumor clones. Sequencing covered just one tumor region, so heterogeneity cannot be ruled out. T cell clonality was highest in uninvolved adjacent lung, above tumor.

This CDR3 spans 15 amino acids. The V gene's germline CDR1 is MDHEN and CDR2 SYDVKM. Trimming left V 3 bases short and J 2 bases short, with 14 bases between. About this clone itself: Its antigen is undetermined.

The clonotype was recovered from a male donor aged 60 or older with stage II squamous cell lung carcinoma. The input for sequencing was peripheral blood, taken before any cancer treatment. This rearrangement joins TRBV28 to TRBJ2-7; tentative D call: TRBD2 (5 bases). CDR3 in amino acids: CASSFWETEPYEQYF. DNA of the CDR3: TGTGCCAGCAGTTTTTGGGAGACGGAGCCCTACGAGCAGTACTTC.